These 21 T cell receptor beta chains were sequenced from one sample in a study of blood T cells in healthy people across ages (dated by TCRdb to 2014 to 2015). The library was obtained by 5' RACE. Sequencing relied on an Illumina HiSeq 2500. A second PCR of about 7 to 12 cycles was run with a J-beta primer mix and a sample-barcoded 5' primer. The public reads were reprocessed in TCRdb via fastp at Q25 and MiXCR, keeping in-frame beta chains. Duplicate CDR3 protein sequences are folded into a single record with the most common DNA and genes. Recorded for this sample are about 650,000 distinct CDR3 sequences; roughly 32% of them occurred a single time. The ten largest make up less than 20% of the sample. Sequencing was carried out using blood. All receptors derive from a woman older than 75 in good health. Donor details come from another sample of the same person, matched by shared clones.

The genes are TRBV12-3 or TRBV12-4 and TRBJ2-3; D possibly corresponds to TRBD2 (6 bases). V was cut by 7 bases and J by 15 bases, with 23 bases left in between. The CDR3 sequence is 13 residues long. The chain's CDR3 is CASTSTSTDTEYF. The CDR3, as DNA: TGTGCCAGCACATCAACTAGCACAGATACGGAATATTTT.

This clonotype came up many times. The V gene is TRBV20-1, the J gene TRBJ2-1; 7 bases fit TRBD2. V lost 4 bases and J lost 8; bases outside the gene matches: 14. Germline values: CDR1 DFQATT, CDR2 SNEGSKA (reference sequence). This CDR3 is 15 amino acids long. CDR3: CSAINMGLNIHEQFF. The CDR3 DNA follows: TGCAGTGCTATTAATATGGGACTAAACATACATGAGCAGTTCTTC.

As for this clonotype: A much larger clonotype is one base distant, so this may be a read error. The V gene is TRBV2, the J gene TRBJ2-5, with D uncertain. Matching the DNA end better, TRBJ2-7 makes the J call doubtful. Germline lookup yields CDR1 SNHLY and CDR2 FYNNEI. The CDR3 extends over 11 amino acids. CDR3 residues: CASSGSVEQYF. In DNA form, the CDR3 reads TGTGCCAGCAGTGGTTCGGTCGAGCAGTACTTC.

The J gene is TRBJ1-5, the V gene TRBV6-1; 9 nucleotides agree with TRBD1. CDR1 is MNHNS and CDR2 is SASEGT in the germline V gene. V was pared by 6 bases and J by 4 bases, with 7 bases of the junction left unmatched. The CDR3 totals 15 residues. Written as DNA, the CDR3 is TGTGCCAGCAGCTATACCGGGACAGGGAATCAGCCCCAGCATTTT. Amino acids: CASSYTGTGNQPQHF.

In this sample, this clonotype turned up a few times. The chain employs TRBV7-6 and TRBJ1-1; 9 nucleotides align to TRBD1. CDR3 length equals 17 residues. V was pared by 3 bases and J by 1 base, with 9 bases of the junction left unmatched. CDR1 is SGHVS, CDR2 FNYEAQ, per germline. The CDR3 loop reads CASSFLGQGSANTEAFF. CDR3 nucleotides: TGTGCCAGCAGCTTCTTGGGACAGGGAAGCGCGAACACTGAAGCTTTCTTT.

This sequence joins TRBV24-1 and TRBJ2-2, with TRBD1 identical over 7 bases. The V and J ends lost 8 bases and 4 bases, in that order; junction bases with no gene match: 9. Germline V gene sequence: CDR1 KGHDR, CDR2 SFDVKD. The CDR3 consists of 15 residues. CDR3 sequence: CATNAQTGFTGELFF. The CDR3 region has the DNA TGTGCCACCAATGCCCAGACAGGGTTCACCGGGGAGCTGTTTTTT.

A word on this clonotype: Just one base apart from a much larger clone, this may be a read error. The J gene is TRBJ1-5, the V gene TRBV7-9, with D possibly TRBD1 on 5 matching bases. CDR3 length equals 14 residues. Germline V lookup: CDR1 SEHNR, CDR2 FQNEAQ (reference sequence). The V end was cut by 4 bases, the J end by 4 bases, with 11 bases between. The DNA for the CDR3 is TGTGCCAGCAGCTCACGGGGGTGGAATCAGCCCCAGCATTTT. This codes for CASSSRGWNQPQHF.

V gene TRBV20-1 combines with J gene TRBJ2-3; no reliable D call. V lost 0 bases, J lost 4 bases, and 11 bases lay in between. The germline V gene has CDR1 DFQATT and CDR2 SNEGSKA (reference sequence). This CDR3 region has 14 residues. The CDR3 loop is CSARDGLVPDTQYF. The CDR3 DNA reads TGCAGTGCTAGAGATGGGCTTGTGCCAGATACGCAGTATTTT.

A remark on this clonotype: A read error may be the cause here, since a much bigger clone is one base away. The rearrangement uses TRBV5-6 and TRBJ2-3; a weak D match, TRBD1 (5 bases). Per the germline V gene, CDR1 is SGHDT and CDR2 is YYEEEE. There are 15 residues in the CDR3. CDR3 nucleotides: TGTGCCAGCAGCTTGGTAGATACAGGCACAGATACGCGGTATTTT. Encoded protein: CASSLVDTGTDTRYF.

The rearrangement links TRBV5-1 to TRBJ1-2, with TRBD1 matching over 8 bases. The length of the CDR3 is 18 residues. Germline V gives CDR1 SGHRS, CDR2 YFSETQ. V lost 0 bases to trimming and J lost 8 bases; unmatched junction nucleotides: 18. CDR3 coding DNA: TGCGCCAGCAGCTTGGCTACGGGACAAACAGGGGGACCGAGGGGCTACACCTTC. Its protein is CASSLATGQTGGPRGYTF.

Many counts were recorded for this clonotype. The J gene is TRBJ2-7, the V gene TRBV12-3 or TRBV12-4, with 8 bases fitting TRBD1. V dropped 5 bases and J dropped 2; count of bases not matched to a gene: 8. The length of the CDR3 is 15 residues. The CDR3 region has the DNA TGTGCCAGCAGTAACTACAGGGGGAGGACCTACGAGCAGTACTTC. Translation: CASSNYRGRTYEQYF.

In this sample, this clonotype turned up a few times. J is TRBJ1-2 and V is TRBV5-1; TRBD1 might be the D (6 bases). Trimming cost V 4 bases and J 4 bases, with 20 bases left between them. Germline lookup yields CDR1 SGHRS and CDR2 YFSETQ. The CDR3 sequence is 16 residues long. DNA of the CDR3: TGCGCCAGCAGCCTGGATTCGGGAACAGGGCCCTATGGCTACACCTTC. This gives the protein CASSLDSGTGPYGYTF.

The table lists this clonotype with many counts. The chain combines TRBV24-1 with TRBJ1-1; no reliable D call. The CDR3 spans 12 residues. The V gene's germline CDR1 is KGHDR and CDR2 SFDVKD. Between the trimmed V and J ends, which lost 1 base and 5 bases, there was a span of 4 bases. The CDR3: CATSDFGTEAFF. The CDR3, as DNA: TGTGCCACCAGTGATTTTGGAACTGAAGCTTTCTTT.

This clonotype was seen repeatedly, ten times or more. This chain uses TRBV6-5 with TRBJ2-1; D remains unclear. Germline V gene sequence: CDR1 MNHEY, CDR2 SVGAGI. The V and J ends lost 0 bases and 5 bases respectively, with 11 bases between them. The CDR3 extends over 15 amino acids. CDR3 in amino acids: CASSYSNQLNNEQFF. For the CDR3, the DNA is TGTGCCAGCAGTTACTCGAACCAACTTAACAATGAGCAGTTCTTC.

This clonotype was seen repeatedly, ten times or more. The CDR3 protein is CAISPATGTEETQYF. CDR3 sequence (DNA): TGTGCCATCAGCCCAGCTACTGGGACAGAAGAGACCCAGTACTTC. The rearrangement uses TRBV10-3 and TRBJ2-5, with TRBD1 matching over 7 bases. Germline lookup yields CDR1 ENHRY and CDR2 SYGVKD. Trimming removed 6 bases from V and 3 bases from J; junction bases left unmatched: 10. CDR3 length: 15 amino acids.

The gene calls are TRBV4-1 and TRBJ2-4; D not certain. Germline V gives CDR1 MGHRA, CDR2 YSYEKL. Trimming cost V 0 bases and J 13 bases, with 25 bases left between them. The CDR3 has 17 amino acids. CDR3 sequence (DNA): TGCGCCAGCAGCCAAGATGTAGAGGTCCCTTTTGACAATGAGCAGTACTTC. Its protein is CASSQDVEVPFDNEQYF.

This clonotype was counted many times. This rearrangement joins TRBV7-2 to TRBJ2-7; D is uncertain. Looked up from germline, CDR1 is SGHTA and CDR2 is FQGNSA. The CDR3 is made up of 16 amino acids. V lost 3 bases to trimming and J lost 0 bases, with 15 bases between them. CDR3 sequence: CASSFVHDPSSYEQYF. In DNA form, the CDR3 reads TGTGCCAGCAGCTTCGTACATGACCCGAGCTCCTACGAGCAGTACTTC.

V is TRBV3-1 and J is TRBJ1-2; 8 bases are shared with TRBD1. Germline assignment: CDR1 LGHDT and CDR2 YNNKEL (reference sequence). The CDR3 extends over 15 amino acids. The junction had 5 bases not matched to a gene; V was cut back by 1 base and J by 4 bases. The CDR3 bases are TGTGCCAGCAGCCAAGTATCAGGGGGCAGCTATGGCTACACCTTC. Its translation is CASSQVSGGSYGYTF.

Points on this clonotype: A much more abundant neighbour one base away suggests this may be a read error. The chain combines TRBV7-2 with TRBJ2-4, with 8 positions matching TRBD1. The CDR3 consists of 14 residues. From germline, CDR1 is SGHTA and CDR2 FQGNSA. CDR3 in DNA: TGTGCCAGCAGCTTACAGGGGGCCAAAAACATTCGGTACTTC. Translation: CASSLQGAKNIRYF.

This clonotype was seen many times. A much larger clone lies a single base off, so this may be a read error. This chain links TRBV29-1 with TRBJ2-6, with a tentative D call TRBD1 (6 bases). Per germline, CDR1 SQVTM and CDR2 ANQGSEA. This CDR3 is 14 amino acids long. The CDR3 protein is CSVRGISGANVRTF. CDR3 sequence (DNA): TGCAGCGTTAGGGGGATTTCTGGGGCCAACGTCCGGACTTTC.

This clonotype was counted at least ten times. The chain uses TRBV12-3 or TRBV12-4 and TRBJ2-7; a weak D match, TRBD1 (5 bases). The CDR3 runs 14 residues. V lost 8 bases and J lost 0, with 14 bases in between. CDR3 sequence (DNA): TGTGCCAGCCGATCGCCAGGGAACTCCTACGAGCAGTACTTC. Protein product: CASRSPGNSYEQYF.